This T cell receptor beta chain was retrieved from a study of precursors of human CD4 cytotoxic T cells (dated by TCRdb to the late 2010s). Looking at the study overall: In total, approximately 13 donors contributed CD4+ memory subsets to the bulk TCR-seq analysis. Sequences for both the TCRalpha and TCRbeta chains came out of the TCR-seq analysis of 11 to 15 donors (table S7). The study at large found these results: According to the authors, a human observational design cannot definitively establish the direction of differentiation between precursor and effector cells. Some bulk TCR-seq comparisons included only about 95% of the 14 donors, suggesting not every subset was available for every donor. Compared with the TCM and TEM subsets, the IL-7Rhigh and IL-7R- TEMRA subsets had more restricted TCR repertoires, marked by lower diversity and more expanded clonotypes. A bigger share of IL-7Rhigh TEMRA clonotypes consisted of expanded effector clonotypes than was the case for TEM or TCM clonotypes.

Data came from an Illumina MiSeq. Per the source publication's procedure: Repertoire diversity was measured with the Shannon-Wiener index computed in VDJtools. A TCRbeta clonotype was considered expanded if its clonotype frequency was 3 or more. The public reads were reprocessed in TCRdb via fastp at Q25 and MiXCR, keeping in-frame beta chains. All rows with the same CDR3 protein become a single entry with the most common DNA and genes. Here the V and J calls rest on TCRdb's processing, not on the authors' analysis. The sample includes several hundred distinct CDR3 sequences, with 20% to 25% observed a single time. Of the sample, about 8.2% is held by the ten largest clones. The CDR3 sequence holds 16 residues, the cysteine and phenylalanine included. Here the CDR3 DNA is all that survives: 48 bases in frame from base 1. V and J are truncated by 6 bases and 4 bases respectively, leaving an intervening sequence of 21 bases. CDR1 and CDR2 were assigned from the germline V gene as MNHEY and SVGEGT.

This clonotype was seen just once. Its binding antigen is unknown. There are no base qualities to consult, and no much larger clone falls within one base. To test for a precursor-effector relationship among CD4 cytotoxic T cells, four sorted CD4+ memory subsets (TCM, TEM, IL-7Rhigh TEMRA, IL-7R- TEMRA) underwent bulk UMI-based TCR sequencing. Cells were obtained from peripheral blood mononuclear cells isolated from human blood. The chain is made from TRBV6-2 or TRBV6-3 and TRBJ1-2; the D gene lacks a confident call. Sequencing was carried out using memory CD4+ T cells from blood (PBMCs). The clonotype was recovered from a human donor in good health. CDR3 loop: CASSKYSDFPIYGYTF. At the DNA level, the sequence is TGTGCCAGCAGCAAATACTCGGACTTTCCCATCTATGGCTACACCTTC.